These 32 T cell receptor beta chains share one sample of origin, sequenced in a study of response to subunit inactivated influenza vaccine. MiXCR, applied by TCRdb to the RT-PCR reads, yields one record per CDR3 protein. The sample lists some 800,000 distinct CDR3 sequences, less than 25% occurring once. The sequenced sample was PBMCs from blood, obtained 4 to 6 days after vaccination. The receptors were gathered from a man aged 45-65 years who received an inactivated influenza vaccine.

The chain employs TRBV20-1 and TRBJ2-3, with D unclear. Trimming took 3 bases from V and 2 from J, leaving 9 bases between them. The CDR3 covers 13 residues. In germline, CDR1 is DFQATT, CDR2 SNEGSKA (reference sequence). CDR3 sequence (DNA): TGCAGTGCTAGCAGACGCTACACAGATACGCAGTATTTT. Protein product: CSASRRYTDTQYF.

The genes are TRBV12-3 or TRBV12-4 and TRBJ1-5; maybe TRBD1 (5 bases). CDR3 length equals 17 residues. V lost 5 bases and J 2 bases, leaving 19 bases between the germline ends. This CDR3 is CASSEAKGRRRNQPQHF. The CDR3 DNA follows: TGTGCCAGCAGTGAGGCAAAGGGGCGGAGGCGCAATCAGCCCCAGCATTTT.

The CDR3 protein is CASSSTGARGDEQFF. CDR3 DNA: TGTGCCAGCAGTTCGACAGGGGCCCGAGGGGATGAGCAGTTCTTC. This chain connects TRBV6-5 to TRBJ2-1; TRBD1 matches at 8 bases. CDR3 length equals 15 residues. The V gene end was trimmed by 4 bases and the J gene end by 8 bases; junction bases not matched to a gene: 10. Germline CDR1 and CDR2: MNHEY and SVGAGI.

The V call is TRBV28, the J call TRBJ2-1, with TRBD1 matching over 7 bases. The CDR3 has 13 residues. Germline CDR1 and CDR2: MDHEN and SYDVKM. V lost 8 bases, J lost 7 bases, and 8 bases stayed unmatched. The CDR3 DNA follows: TGTGCCAGCGACCCGACAGGGACGAATGAGCAGTTCTTC. Translated, it gives CASDPTGTNEQFF.

The chain couples TRBV4-2 to TRBJ1-1, with 9 bases identical to TRBD1. The CDR3 is 15 amino acids. The V and J ends lost 7 bases and 3 bases, in that order; junction bases with no gene match: 9. Per germline, CDR1 LGHNA and CDR2 YNFKEQ. The CDR3 DNA follows: TGTGCCAGCATCAAAGAACAGGGGGCGGACACTGAAGCTTTCTTT. Encoded protein: CASIKEQGADTEAFF.

There are a few counts of this clonotype. The chain has TRBV20-1 and TRBJ2-1; 11 bases are shared with TRBD2. The germline V gene encodes CDR1 DFQATT and CDR2 SNEGSKA (reference sequence). This CDR3 spans 14 amino acids. With V trimmed by 3 bases and J by 8 bases, 6 bases remained unmatched. Here the CDR3 reads CSASNTSGRHEQFF. The DNA of the CDR3 is TGCAGTGCTAGCAATACTAGCGGGAGACATGAGCAGTTCTTC.

The chain has TRBV7-8 and TRBJ2-3; 7 nucleotides agree with TRBD2. With 1 base clipped from V and 5 bases from J, the junction kept 9 bases outside the gene matches. CDR3 length equals 16 residues. CDR1 and CDR2 from the germline V gene are SGHVS and FQNEAQ. CDR3 loop: CASSLVRGRSVDTQYF. The DNA of the CDR3 is TGTGCCAGCAGCTTAGTGCGGGGGAGGTCCGTAGATACGCAGTATTTT.

The chain is built from TRBV20-1 and TRBJ1-2; unclear D gene. Germline V CDR1 and CDR2: DFQATT, SNEGSKA (reference sequence). Between the trimmed V and J ends, which lost 3 bases and 7 bases, there was a span of 15 bases. The CDR3 totals 13 residues. DNA of the CDR3: TGCAGTGCTAGTCTTACGGGAAGGGCTGGCTACACCTTC. This encodes CSASLTGRAGYTF.

Concerning this clonotype itself: Compared with germline, one end of the junction differs, possibly owing to a read error. The CDR3 protein is CASASGGFNYELYF. Here the CDR3 DNA reads TGTGCCAGCGCCTCAGGGGGTTTTAACTACGAGCTGTACTTC. This rearrangement joins TRBV7-9 to TRBJ2-7, with TRBD1 matching over 7 bases. The CDR3 totals 14 residues. Germline CDR1 reads SEHNR; CDR2 reads FQNEAQ (reference sequence).

This clonotype was picked up a small number of times. This sequence joins TRBV25-1 and TRBJ1-6; D gene uncertain. CDR3 length equals 12 residues. CDR1 and CDR2 (germline): MGHDK, SYGVNS. V lost 5 bases and J lost 14, with 13 bases in between. The CDR3 sequence: CASSTGSGALHF. The DNA of the CDR3 is TGTGCCAGCAGTACCGGATCAGGTGCCCTCCACTTT. The full variable domain, completed using reference TRBV25-1 and TRBJ1-6, is EADIYQTPRYLVIGTGKKITLECSQTMGHDKMYWYQQDPGMELHLIHYSYGVNSTEKGDLSSESTVSRIRTEHFPLTLESARPSHTSQYLCASSTGSGALHFGNGTRLTVT.

This clonotype was picked up a small number of times. The rearrangement joins TRBV6-5 to TRBJ2-7, with D perhaps assigned TRBD1 or TRBD2 (5 bases each). The CDR3 is 13 residues long. Germline V gives CDR1 MNHEY, CDR2 SVGAGI. Trimming cost V 2 bases and J 6 bases, with 11 bases left between them. The CDR3 coding sequence is TGTGCCAGCAGTTACGGGGGAGTCTCCGAGCAGTACTTC. It translates to CASSYGGVSEQYF.

This chain uses TRBV4-3 with TRBJ2-3; D remains ambiguous. Germline CDR1 is LGHNA and CDR2 is YSLEER. CDR3 length: 17 amino acids. V lost 0 bases to trimming and J lost 6 bases, with 19 bases between them. CDR3 loop: CASSQEPPGRALDTQYF. As DNA, the CDR3 is TGCGCCAGCAGCCAAGAGCCACCAGGTCGAGCGTTGGATACGCAGTATTTT.

This clonotype has just a few counts. This chain uses TRBV12-3 or TRBV12-4 with TRBJ2-3; possible D gene TRBD2, 6 bases. The CDR3 totals 15 residues. Trimming pared 5 bases from V and 2 bases from J, leaving 14 bases between. The chain's CDR3 is CASSLGLHATDTQYF. The DNA for the CDR3 is TGTGCCAGCAGTCTTGGACTACACGCCACAGATACGCAGTATTTT.

The chain is built from TRBV15 and TRBJ2-3; D uncertain. From germline, CDR1 is LNHNV and CDR2 YYDKDF (reference sequence). The CDR3 is 15 residues long. V dropped 0 bases and J dropped 4 bases, with 11 bases sitting between them. The CDR3, as DNA: TGTGCCACCAGCAGAGATAGGAGTCGTGCAGATACGCAGTATTTT. It yields the protein CATSRDRSRADTQYF.

This clonotype was picked up a small number of times. The V call is TRBV12-3 or TRBV12-4, the J call TRBJ1-1; no definite D call. This CDR3 spans 15 amino acids. V lost 7 bases to trimming and J lost 4 bases, with 19 bases between them. CDR3 coding DNA: TGTGCCAGCACCCCCCCGAGCCGCGATTCCACTGAAGCTTTCTTT. As protein: CASTPPSRDSTEAFF.

This clonotype occurred a few times. The genes are TRBV12-3 or TRBV12-4 and TRBJ2-2; 11 positions match TRBD1. The ends lost 5 bases at V and 4 bases at J; junction bases unmatched: 9. The CDR3 extends over 17 amino acids. The CDR3 sequence is CASSGVLGTGGTGELFF. The CDR3 nucleotides are TGTGCCAGCAGTGGGGTACTCGGGACAGGGGGCACCGGGGAGCTGTTTTTT.

Of note for this clonotype: Since no conserved phenylalanine or tryptophan closes the CDR3, a read error is the likely cause. This rearrangement joins TRBV6-1 to TRBJ1-6, with 8 bases fitting TRBD1. The length of the CDR3 is 15 residues. With 5 bases clipped from V and 10 bases from J, the junction kept 10 bases outside the gene matches. CDR1 MNHNS and CDR2 SASEGT come from the germline V gene. The CDR3 loop is CASSLTGGTRSPLHL. In nucleotides, the CDR3 is TGTGCCAGCAGTCTAACAGGGGGGACTAGGTCACCCCTCCACCTT.

This clonotype came up a few times. The V call is TRBV2, the J call TRBJ2-1; D is uncertain. Germline V gives CDR1 SNHLY, CDR2 FYNNEI. Trimming removed 5 bases at V and 0 bases at J, with 11 bases between. The length of the CDR3 is 15 residues. The CDR3 bases are TGTGCCAGCAGTCAAAGTATCCTCTCCTACAATGAGCAGTTCTTC. Translated, it gives CASSQSILSYNEQFF. The full variable domain, its missing parts supplied by reference TRBV2 and TRBJ2-1, is EPEVTQTPSHQVTQMGQEVILRCVPISNHLYFYWYRQILGQKVEFLVSFYNNEISEKSEIFDDQFSVERPDGSNFTLKIRSTKLEDSAMYFCASSQSILSYNEQFFGPGTRLTVL.

This rearrangement joins TRBV3-1 to TRBJ2-3; D uncertain. Germline V gene sequence: CDR1 LGHDT, CDR2 YNNKEL (reference sequence). The CDR3 covers 12 residues. V lost 0 bases, J lost 4 bases, and 2 bases lay in between. CDR3 nucleotides: TGTGCCAGCAGCCAAGAATCAGATACGCAGTATTTT. Translating it yields CASSQESDTQYF.

This chain joins TRBV20-1 and TRBJ2-7; TRBD1 agrees at 7 bases. This CDR3 has 13 amino acids. Unmatched junction bases numbered 11, after V lost 5 bases and J lost 7 bases. CDR1 and CDR2 from the germline V gene are DFQATT and SNEGSKA (reference sequence). The CDR3 here is CSARGGPVREQYF. CDR3 sequence (DNA): TGCAGTGCTCGAGGGGGCCCCGTGAGGGAGCAGTACTTC.

The rearrangement uses TRBV28 and TRBJ2-1; 8 bases are a match to TRBD2. CDR1 is MDHEN, CDR2 SYDVKM, per germline. The trim removed 2 bases at V and 7 bases at J, leaving 4 bases unmatched. The CDR3 consists of 14 residues. CDR3 in DNA: TGTGCCAGCAGTTTACGACTAGCGTTAAATGAGCAGTTCTTC. Its protein product is CASSLRLALNEQFF.

This clonotype showed up just a few times. This rearrangement joins TRBV12-3 or TRBV12-4 to TRBJ1-1; D is unclear. V shed 7 bases and J shed 1 base, with 10 bases lying between them. CDR3 length: 13 amino acids. The CDR3 DNA is TGTGCCAGCACCTTTGGAGGGAACACTGAAGCTTTCTTT. Translation: CASTFGGNTEAFF.

This clonotype was observed a handful of times. The chain employs TRBV6-5 and TRBJ2-2, with 12 bases identical to TRBD1. Germline V gives CDR1 MNHEY, CDR2 SVGAGI. The CDR3 has 16 amino acids. The junction had 4 bases not matched to a gene; V was cut back by 0 bases and J by 8 bases. This CDR3 is CASSYSRDRGRGELFF. The CDR3 DNA is TGTGCCAGCAGTTACTCGCGGGACAGGGGGCGTGGGGAGCTGTTTTTT.

The CDR3, as DNA: TGTGCCAGCAGCGCCAACAGGGGCCGAGACACCGGGGAGCTGTTTTTT. Residues: CASSANRGRDTGELFF. V usage is TRBV9 and J usage is TRBJ2-2, with TRBD1 matching 7 bases. Germline V gene lookup returns CDR1 SGDLS and CDR2 YYNGEE. The length of the CDR3 is 16 residues. The ends lost 3 bases at V and 3 bases at J; junction bases unmatched: 8.

The rearrangement joins TRBV20-1 to TRBJ2-7; D uncertain. Between the trimmed V and J ends, which lost 2 bases and 7 bases, there was a span of 18 bases. The CDR3 length is 14 residues. The germline gives CDR1 DFQATT, CDR2 SNEGSKA (reference sequence). The CDR3 DNA sequence: TGCAGTGCTAGAACGTCCCCCCAATATATGGAGCAGTACTTC. Translated: CSARTSPQYMEQYF.

This chain links TRBV24-1 with TRBJ2-2; D call uncertain. With 3 bases removed from V and 6 bases from J, the gap between germline ends came to 7 bases. Germline lookup yields CDR1 KGHDR and CDR2 SFDVKD. This CDR3 is built from 13 residues. The CDR3 region is CATSDIYAGELFF. The CDR3 nucleotides are TGTGCCACCAGTGATATATATGCCGGGGAGCTGTTTTTT.

This clonotype was counted only a few times. The genes are TRBV7-3 and TRBJ2-3, with 7 bases matching TRBD2. J lost 0 bases, V lost 5 bases, and 8 bases had no gene match. Looked up from germline, CDR1 is SGHTA and CDR2 is FQGTGA. This CDR3 contains 16 residues. CDR3 amino acids: CASSTTSSGSTDTQYF. CDR3 coding DNA: TGTGCCAGCAGCACAACGTCTAGCGGAAGCACAGATACGCAGTATTTT.

V gene TRBV4-3 combines with J gene TRBJ1-2; no definite D call. The CDR3 runs to 16 residues. Trimming left V 0 bases short and J 1 base short, with 12 bases between. CDR1 and CDR2 from the germline V gene are LGHNA and YSLEER. CDR3: CASSQDAQFNNYGYTF. CDR3 bases: TGCGCCAGCAGCCAAGATGCTCAGTTTAATAACTATGGCTACACCTTC.

The chain joins TRBV12-3 or TRBV12-4 to TRBJ2-7; 7 positions match TRBD1. This CDR3 is 15 amino acids long. V trimming: 3 bases; J trimming: 1 base; junction bases outside the gene matches: 6. Written as DNA, the CDR3 is TGTGCCAGCAGTTTGACAGGGCTGAGGTCCTACGAGCAGTACTTC. This encodes CASSLTGLRSYEQYF.

The CDR3 protein is CSAFGGGGANEQYF. CDR3 DNA sequence: TGCAGCGCCTTTGGGGGAGGGGGGGCGAACGAGCAGTACTTC. The genes are TRBV29-1 and TRBJ2-7; weak D call: TRBD2 (7 bases). This CDR3 spans 14 amino acids. Germline CDR1 is SQVTM and CDR2 is ANQGSEA. The V gene lost 7 bases and the J gene lost 5 bases, with 21 bases spanning the gap.

There are a few counts of this clonotype. The chain joins TRBV12-3 or TRBV12-4 to TRBJ2-3; D may be TRBD1 or TRBD2 (5 bases each). Trimming took 10 bases from V and 1 from J, leaving 15 bases between them. The CDR3 covers 14 residues. The CDR3, as DNA: TGTGCCACAGAGGGGCAGGGTCGCACAGATACGCAGTATTTT. It is translated as CATEGQGRTDTQYF.

This clonotype was seen many times. V usage is TRBV6-5 and J usage is TRBJ1-5; D ambiguous. Germline V gene lookup returns CDR1 MNHEY and CDR2 SVGAGI. The CDR3 covers 14 residues. Trimming removed 0 bases from V and 5 bases from J, with 8 bases in between. CDR3 in amino acids: CASSYSGLHQPQHF. The CDR3 region has the DNA TGTGCCAGCAGTTACTCGGGTTTACATCAGCCCCAGCATTTT.